Listed here are 15 T cell receptor beta chains from one sample, sequenced in a study of blood T cell repertoires in COVID-19. The data were produced by immunoSEQ multiplex PCR, yet TCRdb's version contains in-frame clones alone and is incomplete. In the table there are over 120,000 clones, over 65% of which are singletons. Input material: peripheral blood. These TCRs come from a human donor in a cohort sampled during active COVID-19.

This chain joins TRBV4-1 and TRBJ1-6; TRBD1 aligns across 7 bases. Germline CDR1 and CDR2: MGHRA and YSYEKL. V was pared by 6 bases and J by 9 bases, with 11 bases of the junction left unmatched. This CDR3 has 15 residues. For the CDR3, the DNA is TGCGCCAGCAGTCTTTCCGGGACAGAGGGTTCACCCCTCCACTTT. Translating gives CASSLSGTEGSPLHF.

The rearrangement links TRBV7-8 to TRBJ1-4, with D maybe TRBD1 (6 bases). The CDR3 is 18 amino acids. The V end lost 1 base, the J end lost 6 bases, and 21 bases lay between the germline ends. Germline loops: CDR1 SGHVS, CDR2 FQNEAQ. The CDR3 DNA sequence: TGTGCCAGCAGCTTAGGGTATGGGGGGGCGTTGACGGATGAAAAACTGTTTTTT. Amino acid sequence: CASSLGYGGALTDEKLFF.

The V and J genes are TRBV9 and TRBJ1-5; 7 positions match TRBD1. The V segment lost 4 bases and the J segment 7 bases; nucleotides outside the gene matches: 5. The germline gives CDR1 SGDLS, CDR2 YYNGEE. The CDR3 totals 13 residues. The CDR3 protein is CASSTGVGQPQHF. The DNA of the CDR3 is TGTGCCAGCAGCACAGGGGTGGGACAGCCCCAGCATTTT.

V and J are TRBV29-1 and TRBJ2-7; 9 bases fit TRBD2. V was clipped by 3 bases and J by 0 bases; unmatched bases: 9. The CDR3 runs to 16 residues. CDR1 and CDR2 from the germline V gene are SQVTM and ANQGSEA. The CDR3: CSVDCLAGFSSYEQYV. CDR3 in DNA: TGCAGCGTTGATTGTCTAGCGGGATTTAGCTCCTACGAGCAGTACGTC.

The V and J genes are TRBV9 and TRBJ2-2; 8 bases agree with TRBD2. V gave up 0 bases and J gave up 1 base; unmatched junction bases: 2. There are 16 residues in the CDR3. The germline CDR1 and CDR2 sequences are SGDLS and YYNGEE. The CDR3 nucleotides are TGTGCCAGCAGCGTAGCTGCGGGGGGGAACACCGGGGAGCTGTTTTTT. It is translated as CASSVAAGGNTGELFF.

The V gene is TRBV4-1, the J gene TRBJ2-1; D ambiguous. Germline lookup yields CDR1 MGHRA and CDR2 YSYEKL. The CDR3 runs 12 residues. Trimming took off 0 bases at V and 9 bases at J, with 6 bases between the two ends. The CDR3 coding sequence is TGCGCCAGCAGCCAAGATATGCGTGAGCAGTTCTTC. Protein sequence: CASSQDMREQFF.

The gene calls are TRBV24-1 and TRBJ2-5; maybe TRBD2 (5 bases). Germline V gene sequence: CDR1 KGHDR, CDR2 SFDVKD. V was pared by 4 bases and J by 7 bases, with 12 bases between. This CDR3 has 13 amino acids. CDR3 bases: TGTGCCACCAGTGAGACTATTCCTGGGACCCAGTACTTC. This codes for CATSETIPGTQYF.

This rearrangement joins TRBV5-1 to TRBJ2-1; 13 bases align to TRBD2. Germline loops: CDR1 SGHRS, CDR2 YFSETQ. CDR3 length: 17 residues. Germline trimming cut 1 base from V and 7 bases from J; bases unmatched to any gene: 8. CDR3 loop: CASSLRTSGGAENEQFF. The CDR3 DNA follows: TGCGCCAGCAGCTTGAGAACTAGCGGGGGGGCCGAAAATGAGCAGTTCTTC. Together with reference TRBV5-1 and TRBJ2-1, the CDR3 gives the full variable domain: KAGVTQTPRYLIKTRGQQVTLSCSPISGHRSVSWYQQTPGQGLQFLFEYFSETQRNKGNFPGRFSGRQFSNSRSEMNVSTLELGDSALYLCASSLRTSGGAENEQFFGPGTRLTVL.

This chain joins TRBV5-4 and TRBJ1-1; unclear D gene. V was cut by 2 bases and J by 5 bases, with 7 bases left in between. CDR3 length equals 12 residues. Germline CDR1 is SGHNT and CDR2 is YYREEE (reference sequence). The CDR3 spells CASSFFGTEAFF. The CDR3 region has the DNA TGTGCCAGCAGCTTTTTCGGGACTGAAGCTTTCTTT.

The rearrangement uses TRBV6-4 and TRBJ1-2; TRBD1 agrees at 8 bases. Germline-derived CDR1 and CDR2 are MRHNA and SNTAGT. The V and J ends lost 6 bases and 7 bases, in that order; junction bases with no gene match: 10. The CDR3 covers 14 residues. The CDR3 nucleotides are TGTGCCAGCAGCTCCGACAGGGGCTCGTCTGGCTACACCTTC. This sequence encodes CASSSDRGSSGYTF.

This clone rates as medium-sized (0.01 to 0.1%). This sequence joins TRBV4-1 and TRBJ1-2; D ambiguous. Trimming left V 1 base short and J 7 bases short, with 22 bases between. Germline-derived CDR1 and CDR2 are MGHRA and YSYEKL. CDR3 length: 17 residues. Here the CDR3 reads CASSQVSGTPALSGYTF. The CDR3 nucleotides read TGCGCCAGCAGCCAAGTGTCAGGAACCCCCGCCTTAAGTGGCTACACCTTC.

The chain carries TRBV6-4 and TRBJ1-5, with D possibly TRBD1 on 5 matching bases. The ends were cut back, 7 bases at V and 3 bases at J, with 10 bases in the middle. CDR1 MRHNA and CDR2 SNTAGT come from the germline V gene. This CDR3 is 13 amino acids long. DNA for the CDR3: TGTGCCAGCAATCACAGGTTCAATCAGCCCCAGCATTTT. The encoded protein is CASNHRFNQPQHF.

The rearrangement links TRBV15 to TRBJ1-1, with D tentatively TRBD1 (6 bases). V lost 1 base and J lost 6, with 15 bases in between. Germline lookup yields CDR1 LNHNV and CDR2 YYDKDF (reference sequence). This CDR3 spans 15 amino acids. This CDR3 is CATSRGRDTNSEAFF. The CDR3 DNA follows: TGTGCCACCAGCAGAGGCCGGGACACTAATTCTGAAGCTTTCTTT.

The rearrangement links TRBV3-1 (or the pseudogene TRBV3-2) to TRBJ2-1, with 9 bases fitting TRBD2. The CDR3 contains 15 residues. Germline V gives CDR1 LGHDT, CDR2 YNNKEL (reference sequence). Germline trimming cut 1 base from V and 5 bases from J; bases unmatched to any gene: 3. The CDR3 region is CASSQVLAGDNEQFF. The CDR3 region has the DNA TGTGCCAGCAGCCAAGTTTTAGCGGGGGACAATGAGCAGTTCTTC.

The chain uses TRBV19 and TRBJ1-1, with 7 bases fitting TRBD1. This CDR3 is built from 16 residues. CDR1 is LNHDA and CDR2 is SQIVND in the germline V gene (reference sequence). V was clipped by 5 bases and J by 2 bases; unmatched bases: 11. As DNA, the CDR3 is TGTGCCAGTAGTCTCCCCGTTAACAGGGGAAACACTGAAGCTTTCTTT. This sequence encodes CASSLPVNRGNTEAFF. The entire variable domain, with the rest obtained from reference TRBV19 and TRBJ1-1, is as follows: DGGITQSPKYLFRKEGQNVTLSCEQNLNHDAMYWYRQDPGQGLRLIYYSQIVNDFQKGDIAEGYSVSREKKESFPLTVTSAQKNPTAFYLCASSLPVNRGNTEAFFGQGTRLTVV.